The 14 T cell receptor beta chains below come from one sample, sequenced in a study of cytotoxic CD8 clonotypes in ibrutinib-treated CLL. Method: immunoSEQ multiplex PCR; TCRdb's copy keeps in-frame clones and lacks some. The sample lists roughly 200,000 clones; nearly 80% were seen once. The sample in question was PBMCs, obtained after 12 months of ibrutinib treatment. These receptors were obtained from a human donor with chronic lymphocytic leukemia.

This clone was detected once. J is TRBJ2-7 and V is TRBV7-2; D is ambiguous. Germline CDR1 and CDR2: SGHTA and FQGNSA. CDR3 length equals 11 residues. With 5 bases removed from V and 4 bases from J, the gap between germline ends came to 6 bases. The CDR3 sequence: CASSHGYEQYF. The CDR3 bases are TGTGCCAGCAGCCATGGGTACGAGCAGTACTTC.

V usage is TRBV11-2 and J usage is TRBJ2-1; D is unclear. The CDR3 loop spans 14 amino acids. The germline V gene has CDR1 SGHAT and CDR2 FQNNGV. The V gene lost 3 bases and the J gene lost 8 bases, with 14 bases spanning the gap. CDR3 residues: CASSFLLNMDEQFF. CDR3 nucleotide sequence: TGTGCCAGCAGCTTCCTACTTAATATGGATGAGCAGTTCTTC.

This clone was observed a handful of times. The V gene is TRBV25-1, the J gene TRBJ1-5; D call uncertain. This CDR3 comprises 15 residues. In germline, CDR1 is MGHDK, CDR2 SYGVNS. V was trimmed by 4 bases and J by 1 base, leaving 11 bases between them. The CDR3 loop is CASSADLASNQPQHF. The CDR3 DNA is TGTGCCAGCAGTGCGGACTTGGCCAGCAATCAGCCCCAGCATTTT.

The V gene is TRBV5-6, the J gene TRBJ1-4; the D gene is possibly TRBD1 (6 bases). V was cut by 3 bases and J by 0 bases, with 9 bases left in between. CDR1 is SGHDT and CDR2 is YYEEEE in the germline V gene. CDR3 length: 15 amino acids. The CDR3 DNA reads TGTGCCAGCAGCTGGGGACAAGCAACTAATGAAAAACTGTTTTTT. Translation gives CASSWGQATNEKLFF.

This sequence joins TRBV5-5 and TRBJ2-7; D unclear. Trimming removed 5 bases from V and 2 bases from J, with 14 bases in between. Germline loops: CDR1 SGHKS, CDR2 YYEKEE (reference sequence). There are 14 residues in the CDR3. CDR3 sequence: CASSLGAPTYEQYF. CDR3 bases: TGTGCCAGCAGTCTCGGAGCGCCGACCTACGAGCAGTACTTC.

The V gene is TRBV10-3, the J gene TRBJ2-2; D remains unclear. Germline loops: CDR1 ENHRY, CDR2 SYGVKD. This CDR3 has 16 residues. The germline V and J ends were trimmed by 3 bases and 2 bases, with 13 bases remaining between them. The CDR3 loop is CAISDADFGNTGELFF. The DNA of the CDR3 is TGTGCCATCAGTGATGCGGATTTTGGCAACACCGGGGAGCTGTTTTTT.

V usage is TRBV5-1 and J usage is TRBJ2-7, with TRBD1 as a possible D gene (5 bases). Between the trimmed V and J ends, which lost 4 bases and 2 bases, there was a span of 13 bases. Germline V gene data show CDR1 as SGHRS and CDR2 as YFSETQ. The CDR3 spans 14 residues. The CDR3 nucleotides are TGCGCCAGCAGCCGCGATGGACAACCCTACGAGCAGTACTTC. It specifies CASSRDGQPYEQYF.

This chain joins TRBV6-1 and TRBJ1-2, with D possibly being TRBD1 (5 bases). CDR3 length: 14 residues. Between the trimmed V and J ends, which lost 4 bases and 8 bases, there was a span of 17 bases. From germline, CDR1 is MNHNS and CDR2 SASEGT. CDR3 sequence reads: CASSAGTEAQGYTF. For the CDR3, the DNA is TGTGCCAGCAGTGCCGGGACCGAGGCCCAAGGCTACACCTTC.

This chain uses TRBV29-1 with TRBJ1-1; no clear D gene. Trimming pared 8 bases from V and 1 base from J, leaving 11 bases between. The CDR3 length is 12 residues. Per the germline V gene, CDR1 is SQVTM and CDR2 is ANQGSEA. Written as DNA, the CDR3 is TGCAGCTGGAGGGAGCCGAACACTGAAGCTTTCTTT. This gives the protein CSWREPNTEAFF.

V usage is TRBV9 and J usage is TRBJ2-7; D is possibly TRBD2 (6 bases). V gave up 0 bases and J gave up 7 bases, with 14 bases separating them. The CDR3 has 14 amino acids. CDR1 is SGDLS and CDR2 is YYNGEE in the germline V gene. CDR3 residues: CASSVAAGTLEQYF. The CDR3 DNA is TGTGCCAGCAGCGTAGCGGCCGGGACTCTGGAGCAGTACTTC.

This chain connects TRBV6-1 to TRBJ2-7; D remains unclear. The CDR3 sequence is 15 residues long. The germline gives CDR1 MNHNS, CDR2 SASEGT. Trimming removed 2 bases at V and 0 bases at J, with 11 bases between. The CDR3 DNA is TGTGCCAGCAGTGAAATGAGCGCTAGCTCCTACGAGCAGTACTTC. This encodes CASSEMSASSYEQYF.

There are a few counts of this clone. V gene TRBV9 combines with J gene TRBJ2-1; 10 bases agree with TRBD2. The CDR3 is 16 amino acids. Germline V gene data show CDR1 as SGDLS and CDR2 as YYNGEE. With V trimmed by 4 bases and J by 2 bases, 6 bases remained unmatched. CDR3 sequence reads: CASSISSGRPYNEQFF. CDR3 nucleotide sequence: TGTGCCAGCAGCATCTCTAGCGGGAGACCCTACAATGAGCAGTTCTTC.

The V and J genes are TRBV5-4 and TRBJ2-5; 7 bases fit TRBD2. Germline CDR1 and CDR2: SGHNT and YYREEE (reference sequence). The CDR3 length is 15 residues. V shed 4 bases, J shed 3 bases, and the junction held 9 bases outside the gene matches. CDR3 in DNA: TGTGCCAGCAGCCGGGACTACTCATCTAAAGAGACCCAGTACTTC. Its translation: CASSRDYSSKETQYF. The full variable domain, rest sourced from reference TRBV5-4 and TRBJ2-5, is ETGVTQSPTHLIKTRGQQVTLRCSSQSGHNTVSWYQQALGQGPQFIFQYYREEENGRGNFPPRFSGLQFPNYSSELNVNALELDDSALYLCASSRDYSSKETQYFGPGTRLLVL.

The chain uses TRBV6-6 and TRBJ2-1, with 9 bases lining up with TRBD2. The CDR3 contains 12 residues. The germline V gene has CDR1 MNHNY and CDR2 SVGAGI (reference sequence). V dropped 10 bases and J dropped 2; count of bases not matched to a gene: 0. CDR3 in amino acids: CATSGTYNEQFF. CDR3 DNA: TGTGCCACTAGCGGGACCTACAATGAGCAGTTCTTC.